Listed below are T cell receptor beta chains from one sample, sequenced in a study of T cell repertoires in cytomegalovirus infection. TCRdb redid the calling of the reads with MiXCR, one entry per CDR3 protein. The sample has roughly 570,000 distinct CDR3 sequences; 40% are singletons. Their specific antigens are unknown. The sequenced sample was cultured PBMCs, obtained from culture after CMV antigen stimulation. These receptor sequences come from a human donor in good health (CMV status not recorded). Some clones in this sample may be carry-over from other donors' samples. The CDR3 runs from the conserved cysteine through the conserved F or W. The D gene is left open where the match is weak. The size of a clone is reported for some rows only, either as once, few or many, or as a class for expanded clones.

j_call cdr3_length d_call clone_size v_call cdr3_aa cdr3_nt
TRBJ1-4 12 - - TRBV5-8 CASSGRLEKLFF TGTGCCAGCAGCGGGAGGCTTGAAAAACTGTTTTTT
TRBJ1-2 14 TRBD1 - TRBV2 CASSRDREFYGYTF TGTGCCAGCAGTCGGGACAGAGAATTCTATGGCTACACCTTC
TRBJ2-1 14 TRBD2 - TRBV3-1 CASSPGLYYNEQFF TGTGCCAGCAGTCCGGGACTATACTACAATGAGCAGTTCTTC
TRBJ1-4 14 - many TRBV7-9 CASSLRTTNEKLFF TGTGCCAGCAGCTTAAGGACAACGAATGAAAAACTGTTTTTT
TRBJ1-4 16 - once TRBV4-2 CASSQEGRTGGEKLFF TGTGCCAGCAGCCAAGAAGGGCGGACGGGAGGTGAAAAACTGTTTTTT
TRBJ1-1 15 - once TRBV24-1 CATSGSSPMNTEAFF TGTGCCACCAGTGGGAGCAGCCCGATGAACACTGAAGCTTTCTTT
TRBJ2-7 14 TRBD2 - TRBV7-2 CASLSTSGSYEQYF TGTGCCAGTCTCTCCACTAGCGGGAGCTACGAGCAGTACTTC
TRBJ1-2 14 TRBD1 once TRBV6-8 CASRMGQGQFGYTF TGTGCCAGCAGGATGGGACAGGGACAGTTCGGCTACACCTTC
TRBJ2-2 12 - - TRBV20-1 CSARPNTGELFF TGCAGTGCTAGACCCAACACCGGGGAGCTGTTTTTT
TRBJ2-7 14 - few TRBV7-2 CASSSNHGGYEQYF TGTGCCAGCAGCTCCAACCATGGGGGGTACGAGCAGTACTTC
TRBJ2-1 17 TRBD2 many TRBV7-8 CASSLRRGGAKYNEQFF TGTGCCAGCAGCTTACGCCGCGGGGGGGCCAAATACAATGAGCAGTTCTTC
TRBJ2-3 14 - many TRBV7-2 CASSPVGYTDTQYF TGTGCCAGCAGCCCGGTCGGGTACACAGATACGCAGTATTTT
TRBJ2-1 17 - few TRBV5-5 CASSGPPDAMAYNEQFF TGTGCCAGCAGCGGACCACCGGACGCCATGGCCTACAATGAGCAGTTCTTC
TRBJ1-2 15 - once TRBV27 CASRQSEGGNYGYTF TGTGCCAGCAGGCAATCCGAGGGAGGTAACTATGGCTACACCTTC
TRBJ2-1 14 - few TRBV7-2 CASSLGLTNNEQFF TGTGCCAGCAGCCTCGGACTGACCAACAATGAGCAGTTCTTC